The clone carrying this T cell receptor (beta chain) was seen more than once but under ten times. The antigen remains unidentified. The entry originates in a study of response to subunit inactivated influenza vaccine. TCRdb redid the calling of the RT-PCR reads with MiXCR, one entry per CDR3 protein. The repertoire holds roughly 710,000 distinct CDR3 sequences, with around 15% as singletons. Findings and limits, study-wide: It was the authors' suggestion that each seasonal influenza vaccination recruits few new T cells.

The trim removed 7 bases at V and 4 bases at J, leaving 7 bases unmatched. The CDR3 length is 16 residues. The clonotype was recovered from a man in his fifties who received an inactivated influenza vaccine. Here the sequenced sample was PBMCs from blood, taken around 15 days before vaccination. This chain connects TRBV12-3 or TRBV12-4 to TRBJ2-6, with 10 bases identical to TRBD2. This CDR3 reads CASTAGLALGANVLTF. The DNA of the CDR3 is TGTGCCAGCACCGCGGGACTAGCGCTCGGGGCCAACGTCCTGACTTTC.